This entry concerns a single T cell receptor (beta chain). The antigen is not known. The V gene's germline CDR1 is DFQATT and CDR2 SNEGSKA (reference sequence). This CDR3 comprises 17 residues. V was clipped by 0 bases and J by 4 bases; unmatched bases: 11. At least 6.5 million PBMCs were isolated per sample. This record comes from a study of blood T cells in healthy people across ages. The study's findings and limits: Long-lived donors carried more naive CD4+ cells and greater diversity than aged donors.

Through a sample-barcoded 5' primer and a J-beta primer mix, a second PCR was run for 7 to 11 cycles. TCRdb fed the 5' RACE reads into MiXCR, producing one record per CDR3 protein. The sample records around 970,000 distinct CDR3 sequences, 51% being singletons. The rearrangement uses TRBV20-1 and TRBJ2-7, with 11 bases that match TRBD1. This receptor was identified in a woman between 55 and 75 years old in good health. The material sequenced was blood. DNA for the CDR3: TGCAGTGCTAGAGATTTTAAAGGGACAGGGGGTGGATACGAGCAGTACTTC. The encoded protein is CSARDFKGTGGGYEQYF.